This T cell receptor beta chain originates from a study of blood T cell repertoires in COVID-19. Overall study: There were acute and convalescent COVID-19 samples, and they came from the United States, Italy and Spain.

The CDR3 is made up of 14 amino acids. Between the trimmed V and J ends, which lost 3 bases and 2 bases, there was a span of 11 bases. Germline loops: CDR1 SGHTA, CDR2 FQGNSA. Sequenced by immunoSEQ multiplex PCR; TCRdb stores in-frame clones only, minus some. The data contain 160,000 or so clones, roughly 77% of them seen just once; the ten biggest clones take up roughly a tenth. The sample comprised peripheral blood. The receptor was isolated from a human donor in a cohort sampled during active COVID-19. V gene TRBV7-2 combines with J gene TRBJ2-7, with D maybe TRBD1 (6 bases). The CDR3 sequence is CASSFDRSAYEQYF. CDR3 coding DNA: TGTGCCAGCAGCTTTGACAGGTCAGCCTACGAGCAGTACTTC.